One and the same sample provided the 11 T cell receptor beta chains below, sequenced in a study of monozygotic twins with inflammatory bowel disease. TCRdb re-called the 5' RACE reads and gives one entry per CDR3 protein, without DNA. The table gives about 160,000 distinct CDR3 sequences; the top ten clones make up roughly 2.4% of it. The sample taken for sequencing was blood. The receptors were gathered from a human donor with ulcerative colitis or Crohn's disease, or a healthy co-twin of an affected twin (not recorded which).

The V gene is TRBV11-2, the J gene TRBJ1-6. The CDR3 runs 14 residues. Germline CDR1 SGHAT, CDR2 FQNNGV. The CDR3 sequence: CASSLYGDDSPLHF.

The chain couples TRBV28 to TRBJ1-1; the TRBD1 assignment by TCRdb is unverifiable without DNA. Germline V gives CDR1 MDHEN, CDR2 SYDVKM. This CDR3 spans 15 amino acids. This CDR3 is CASSLPGRMNTEAFF. Supplemented by reference TRBV28 and TRBJ1-1, the full variable domain reads DVKVTQSSRYLVKRTGEKVFLECVQDMDHENMFWYRQDPGLGLRLIYFSYDVKMKEKGDIPEGYSVSREKKERFSLILESASTNQTSMYLCASSLPGRMNTEAFFGQGTRLTVV.

CDR3 in amino acids: CASSLALDRELDEQYF. The chain recombines TRBV5-1 with TRBJ2-7; TCRdb names TRBD1, which stays unverified in the absence of DNA. The CDR3 is made up of 16 amino acids. Germline V gene sequence: CDR1 SGHRS, CDR2 YFSETQ.

The genes are TRBV5-4 and TRBJ2-7; TCRdb proposes TRBD1, but this gene call is untestable without DNA. The CDR3 totals 12 residues. The germline CDR1 and CDR2 sequences are SGHNT and YYREEE (reference sequence). CDR3 residues: CASTRPGYEQYF. Complete variable domain (other parts from reference TRBV5-4 and TRBJ2-7): ETGVTQSPTHLIKTRGQQVTLRCSSQSGHNTVSWYQQALGQGPQFIFQYYREEENGRGNFPPRFSGLQFPNYSSELNVNALELDDSALYLCASTRPGYEQYFGPGTRLTVT.

The chain joins TRBV29-1 to TRBJ2-3; TCRdb's assignment of TRBD1 cannot be checked, as there is no DNA. The CDR3 is made up of 15 amino acids. The germline gives CDR1 SQVTM, CDR2 ANQGSEA. CDR3 sequence: CSVDKGTGRTDTQYF.

This sequence joins TRBV5-5 and TRBJ2-5. The CDR3 extends over 13 amino acids. The germline CDR1 and CDR2 sequences are SGHKS and YYEKEE (reference sequence). The CDR3 sequence is CASSFTTQETQYF. Based on the CDR3 plus reference TRBV5-5 and TRBJ2-5, the full variable domain is DAGVTQSPTHLIKTRGQQVTLRCSPISGHKSVSWYQQVLGQGPQFIFQYYEKEERGRGNFPDRFSARQFPNYSSELNVNALLLGDSALYLCASSFTTQETQYFGPGTRLLVL.

The V call is TRBV20-1, the J call TRBJ2-1; TCRdb's D call of TRBD1 is untestable without DNA. This CDR3 spans 16 amino acids. Germline CDR1 and CDR2: DFQATT and SNEGSKA (reference sequence). The CDR3 sequence is CSARDLGRGAYNEQFF.

The chain employs TRBV11-2 and TRBJ2-2. CDR3 length: 16 residues. Germline-derived CDR1 and CDR2 are SGHAT and FQNNGV. Here the CDR3 reads CASSFYLLRNTGELFF.

The chain has TRBV5-1 and TRBJ1-1; TCRdb lists TRBD1, though no DNA is available to test this call. Germline V gene sequence: CDR1 SGHRS, CDR2 YFSETQ. This CDR3 has 13 amino acids. Here the CDR3 reads CASSATGGPEAFF. Filled out from reference TRBV5-1 and TRBJ1-1, the complete variable domain reads KAGVTQTPRYLIKTRGQQVTLSCSPISGHRSVSWYQQTPGQGLQFLFEYFSETQRNKGNFPGRFSGRQFSNSRSEMNVSTLELGDSALYLCASSATGGPEAFFGQGTRLTVV.

V and J are TRBV20-1 and TRBJ2-3. CDR3 length: 15 residues. The germline CDR1 and CDR2 sequences are DFQATT and SNEGSKA (reference sequence). CDR3 sequence reads: CSASDTSGGTDTQYF.

This chain uses TRBV20-1 with TRBJ2-3; TCRdb's D gene call, TRBD1, goes unchecked for lack of DNA. This CDR3 contains 18 residues. Per germline, CDR1 DFQATT and CDR2 SNEGSKA (reference sequence). CDR3 protein: CSARDPGNHVGGTDTQYF.